This entry lists 4 T cell receptor beta chains sequenced from one sample in a study of graft-versus-host responses after intestinal transplantation. Assay: immunoSEQ multiplex PCR; the TCRdb copy retains only in-frame clones and omits some. The profile shows under 20,000 clones, 33% of them singletons. The sequences come from alloreactive CD4+ T cells from a mixed lymphocyte reaction culture, collected before intestinal transplant. Subset indicated: CFSE-low proliferating T cells sorted from approximately six-day pre-transplant mixed lymphocyte reaction (GvH or HvG direction). The receptors come from a human patient who received an intestinal transplant.

This clone has just a few counts. The chain carries TRBV28 and TRBJ1-3, with 8 bases identical to TRBD1. From germline, CDR1 is MDHEN and CDR2 SYDVKM. Trimming cost V 1 base and J 1 base; bases outside gene matches: 6. The CDR3 loop spans 17 amino acids. CDR3 region: CASSLYGQGLSGNTIYF. The CDR3 region has the DNA TGTGCCAGCAGTTTATATGGACAGGGACTTTCTGGAAACACCATATATTTT.

V is TRBV7-2 and J is TRBJ1-1, with D uncertain. V was pared by 1 base and J by 1 base, with 4 bases between. Per the germline V gene, CDR1 is SGHTA and CDR2 is FQGNSA. The length of the CDR3 is 13 residues. The CDR3 DNA follows: TGTGCCAGCAGCTTAGGACAGAACACTGAAGCTTTCTTT. Translation gives CASSLGQNTEAFF.

This rearrangement joins TRBV13 to TRBJ2-7; 8 bases match TRBD1. Trimming cost V 5 bases and J 5 bases; bases outside gene matches: 11. This CDR3 spans 15 amino acids. CDR1 is PRHDT and CDR2 is FYEKMQ in the germline V gene (reference sequence). The CDR3 DNA is TGTGCCAGCAGCAGAACTCGGACAGGGCGGCACGAGCAGTACTTC. Its translation is CASSRTRTGRHEQYF. The full variable domain, completed using reference TRBV13 and TRBJ2-7, is AAGVIQSPRHLIKEKRETATLKCYPIPRHDTVYWYQQGPGQDPQFLISFYEKMQSDKGSIPDRFSAQQFSDYHSELNMSSLELGDSALYFCASSRTRTGRHEQYFGPGTRLTVT.

The chain combines TRBV10-3 with TRBJ2-3, with 14 bases matching TRBD2. CDR1 is ENHRY, CDR2 SYGVKD, per germline. Trimming at V came to 10 bases and at J to 6 bases, leaving 12 bases not matched to a gene. The CDR3 is 16 amino acids. CDR3 sequence: CATFSGTSGRRDTQYF. CDR3 DNA sequence: TGTGCCACCTTCTCCGGGACTAGCGGGAGAAGGGATACGCAGTATTTT.